This T cell receptor beta chain was sequenced in a study of cytomegalovirus exposure and HLA in healthy donors. Study-level results: An analysis was carried out later, and it reportedly showed fewer N-insertions in an Asian-associated ancestry cluster than the approximately 700-donor mean. Analysis performed later found 15,000 or so TCR beta sequences associated with HLA alleles at 0.05 false discovery rate.

The PCR was carried out with 60 Vbeta primers and 13 Jbeta primers. Some clones are missing from TCRdb's copy, which holds only in-frame ones; the method was immunoSEQ multiplex PCR. This sample has around 170,000 clones, with roughly 84% found just once. On this clone: Its antigen is unknown.

Germline V CDR1 and CDR2: SGHRS, YFSETQ. This CDR3 is built from 13 residues. J lost 5 bases, V lost 3 bases, and 4 bases had no gene match. Sequencing used PBMCs. This sequence was found in a boy aged 2 to 10 in good health and CMV-seronegative. This chain joins TRBV5-1 and TRBJ2-5, with 7 bases matching TRBD1. CDR3 DNA: TGCGCCAGCAGCTCGACAGGGCTGGAGACCCAGTACTTC. Translating gives CASSSTGLETQYF.